Listed below are T cell receptor beta chains from one sample, sequenced in a study of radiation and T cells in renal cell carcinoma. Data came from immunoSEQ multiplex PCR; TCRdb stores just in-frame clones and leaves some out. The repertoire has about 130,000 clones, about four fifths of them found once; the top ten carry approximately 3%. Specimen: blood, collected from a patient whose treatment included radiotherapy and nephrectomy. The receptors shown here come from a woman aged 55-75 years with renal cell carcinoma. Both conserved end residues are part of each CDR3. D genes are given only for firm matches. Size values are once, few and many counts, or a class for expanded clones, and some rows have none.

abundance,d_gene,j_gene,v_gene,CDR3aa,CDR3nt
NA,TRBD2,TRBJ2-3,TRBV2,CASRARASGGTDTQYF,TGTGCCAGCAGGGCCAGGGCTAGCGGGGGCACAGATACGCAGTATTTT
NA,TRBD1,TRBJ2-7,TRBV11-2,CASSLDRMTGNAYEQYF,TGTGCCAGCAGCTTAGATCGAATGACAGGGAACGCCTACGAGCAGTACTTC
NA,NA,TRBJ2-7,TRBV2,CASSPPIDEQYF,TGTGCCAGCAGTCCACCTATTGACGAGCAGTACTTC
NA,NA,TRBJ2-7,TRBV20-1,CSALTDYEQYF,TGCAGTGCTTTGACCGACTACGAGCAGTACTTC
NA,NA,TRBJ2-3,TRBV10-3,CAISESNRADTQYF,TGTGCCATCAGTGAGTCGAACAGGGCAGATACGCAGTATTTT
NA,TRBD1,TRBJ1-5,TRBV5-1,CASSPDGTGGGQPQHF,TGCGCCAGCAGCCCGGACGGGACAGGGGGCGGGCAGCCCCAGCATTTT
NA,NA,TRBJ1-5,TRBV28,CASSLRGSNQPQHF,TGTGCCAGCAGTTTGAGGGGGAGCAATCAGCCCCAGCATTTT
once,NA,TRBJ2-2,TRBV29-1,CSGVEGANTGELFF,TGCAGCGGGGTGGAGGGGGCGAACACCGGGGAGCTGTTTTTT
NA,TRBD1,TRBJ1-2,TRBV6-6,CASSDRNYGYTF,TGTGCCAGCTCGGACAGGAACTATGGCTACACCTTC
once,NA,TRBJ1-5,TRBV6-5,CASSTRGGLQHF,TGTGCCAGCAGTACAAGGGGCGGACTTCAGCATTTT
NA,TRBD1,TRBJ2-3,TRBV6-4,CASSPGQGDTDTQYF,TGTGCCAGCAGTCCGGGACAGGGGGATACAGATACGCAGTATTTT
NA,NA,TRBJ1-6,TRBV19,CASRMFVTGIMTYNSPLHF,TGTGCCAGTAGGATGTTTGTCACGGGGATCATGACCTATAATTCACCCCTCCACTTT
NA,NA,TRBJ2-7,TRBV18,CASSPNRRGLTYEQYF,TGTGCCAGCTCACCAAATCGGCGGGGGCTCACCTACGAGCAGTACTTC
NA,NA,TRBJ2-1,TRBV11-2,CASSLAGFEQFF,TGTGCCAGCAGCTTAGCAGGGTTTGAGCAGTTCTTC
NA,NA,TRBJ2-7,TRBV6-1,CASSEGRQPYEQYF,TGTGCCAGCAGTGAAGGGCGACAGCCCTACGAGCAGTACTTC
few,TRBD1,TRBJ1-2,TRBV19,CASSMTGTGYGYTF,TGTGCCAGTAGTATGACCGGGACAGGGTATGGCTACACCTTC
few,NA,TRBJ1-5,TRBV19,CASSPRFGSNQPQHF,TGTGCCAGTAGCCCCCGTTTCGGTAGCAATCAGCCCCAGCATTTT
NA,NA,TRBJ2-3,TRBV6-1,CASSEGVLQGLRTDTQYF,TGTGCCAGCAGTGAAGGGGTTTTACAGGGTCTAAGGACAGATACGCAGTATTTT
NA,NA,TRBJ2-5,TRBV15,CATSRDSPETQYF,TGTGCCACCAGCAGAGATAGTCCGGAGACCCAGTACTTC
once,NA,TRBJ2-3,TRBV25-1,CASSEYAGPSTDTQYF,TGTGCCAGCAGTGAATATGCGGGTCCTAGCACAGATACGCAGTATTTT
NA,NA,TRBJ2-3,TRBV10-3,CGVGENPPDYTDTQYF,TGTGGGGTGGGGGAGAACCCCCCCGACTACACAGATACGCAGTATTTT
NA,NA,TRBJ2-6,TRBV27,CASSFNSNSGANVLTF,TGTGCCAGCAGTTTTAACAGCAACTCTGGGGCCAACGTCCTGACTTTC
once,NA,TRBJ1-2,TRBV2,CARLTGPGGYTF,TGTGCCAGACTTACAGGGCCGGGTGGCTACACCTTC
NA,NA,TRBJ2-7,TRBV5-4,CASSFQSSSSYEQYF,TGTGCCAGCAGCTTCCAGTCGAGCTCCTCCTACGAGCAGTACTTC
NA,TRBD2,TRBJ2-2,TRBV6-1,CASSLAGGETGELFF,TGTGCCAGCAGTCTAGCGGGAGGGGAAACCGGGGAGCTGTTTTTT
NA,TRBD1,TRBJ1-1,TRBV27,CASFYRGGVTEAFF,TGTGCCAGCTTTTACAGGGGGGGGGTCACTGAAGCTTTCTTT
NA,NA,TRBJ1-1,TRBV6-1,CASSGGQFMNTEAFF,TGTGCCAGCAGTGGTGGACAGTTTATGAACACTGAAGCTTTCTTT
NA,TRBD1,TRBJ2-7,TRBV7-9,CASSPRDSAYEQYF,TGTGCCAGCAGCCCCCGGGACAGTGCCTACGAGCAGTACTTC
NA,TRBD1,TRBJ1-2,TRBV7-9,CASSEAGQGNINYGYTF,TGTGCCAGCAGCGAGGCGGGACAGGGCAATATAAACTATGGCTACACCTTC
NA,TRBD1,TRBJ1-3,TRBV2,CASSPDRASGNTIYF,TGTGCCAGCAGTCCGGACAGGGCCTCTGGAAACACCATATATTTT
NA,TRBD2,TRBJ2-2,TRBV4-2,CASSPEVAGGNTGELFF,TGTGCCAGCAGCCCCGAAGTAGCGGGGGGGAACACCGGGGAGCTGTTTTTT
few,TRBD2,TRBJ2-2,TRBV7-2,CASSPGLAGAGELFF,TGTGCCAGCAGCCCTGGACTAGCGGGAGCCGGGGAGCTGTTTTTT
NA,TRBD1,TRBJ2-3,TRBV7-6,CASSSRTGGTDTQYF,TGTGCCAGCAGTTCTAGGACAGGGGGGACAGATACGCAGTATTTT
NA,TRBD1,TRBJ2-7,TRBV6-6,CASSTLGTANYEQYF,TGTGCCAGCAGTACGCTTGGGACAGCGAACTACGAGCAGTACTTC
few,NA,TRBJ2-1,TRBV4-3,CASSQVSSSDEQFF,TGCGCCAGCAGCCAAGTAAGTAGCAGCGATGAGCAGTTCTTC
NA,NA,TRBJ1-2,TRBV19,CASSIAFDRINGYTF,TGTGCCAGTAGTATAGCCTTCGACAGGATTAATGGCTACACCTTC
NA,NA,TRBJ1-5,TRBV6-6,CASSYGQYDQPQHF,TGTGCCAGCAGCTATGGACAGTACGATCAGCCCCAGCATTTT
NA,NA,TRBJ1-4,TRBV4-3,CASSQGFRWQNEKLFF,TGCGCCAGCAGCCAAGGGTTCAGGTGGCAAAATGAAAAACTGTTTTTT
NA,NA,TRBJ1-3,TRBV6-1,CASSERQGGNTIYF,TGTGCCAGCAGTGAACGGCAAGGTGGAAACACCATATATTTT
once,NA,TRBJ2-2,TRBV7-2,CASSIGRVHTGELFF,TGTGCCAGCAGCATCGGACGGGTCCACACCGGGGAGCTGTTTTTT
NA,NA,TRBJ1-1,TRBV5-1,CASSFQGLGMNTEAFF,TGCGCCAGCAGCTTTCAGGGGTTGGGGATGAACACTGAAGCTTTCTTT
NA,TRBD1,TRBJ2-2,TRBV19,CASSILTGGNSGELFF,TGTGCCAGTAGTATCTTGACAGGGGGCAATTCCGGGGAGCTGTTTTTT
NA,NA,TRBJ1-2,TRBV20-1,CSASDTYGYTF,TGCAGTGCTAGTGATACCTATGGCTACACCTTC
NA,TRBD1,TRBJ1-1,TRBV9,CASSETGGLGEAFF,TGTGCCAGCAGCGAGACAGGGGGCCTCGGTGAAGCTTTCTTT
NA,NA,TRBJ1-3,TRBV7-9,CASSSHDLSSGNTIYF,TGTGCCAGCAGTTCCCATGACCTATCCTCTGGAAACACCATATATTTT